Listed below are T cell receptor beta chains from one sample, sequenced in a study of blood T cell repertoires in COVID-19. Profiled with immunoSEQ multiplex PCR; TCRdb holds only in-frame clones, not every one. The table lists some 250,000 clones, 90% to 95% of them singletons. The sequencing input was PBMCs or T cells enriched from blood (not recorded which). Every receptor here comes from a human donor in a cohort exposed to, infected with or recovered from COVID-19 (not recorded which). The donor label of this sample is uncertain. CDR3s include the opening cysteine and the closing phenylalanine or tryptophan. A D gene is named only where the DNA matches it firmly. For some rows the clone size is stated as once, few or many, or as a class when expanded; others skip it.

TRBJ1-2 . few TRBV29-1 CSVVLLERYGYTF TGCAGCGTTGTGCTACTAGAGAGGTATGGCTACACCTTC
TRBJ1-3 . . TRBV6-5 CASTRTGATGNTIYF TGTGCCAGCACCCGAACTGGGGCAACTGGAAACACCATATATTTT
TRBJ2-1 . few TRBV6-4 CASSEKLYNEQFF TGTGCCAGCAGTGAAAAGCTATACAATGAGCAGTTCTTC
TRBJ1-5 . . TRBV4-1 CASSQDPIIGGAQHF TGCGCCAGCAGCCAAGATCCGATAATCGGTGGAGCCCAGCATTTT
TRBJ1-2 TRBD1 . TRBV27 CASSPRDSSYGYTF TGTGCCAGCAGTCCCCGGGACAGTTCTTATGGCTACACCTTC
TRBJ1-4 TRBD1 . TRBV27 CASSLWAGGGREKLFF TGTGCCAGCAGTTTATGGGCAGGGGGCGGTCGGGAAAAACTGTTTTTT
TRBJ2-3 . . TRBV5-1 CASSLGGVGTDTQYF TGCGCCAGCAGCTTAGGAGGGGTGGGTACAGATACGCAGTATTTT
TRBJ1-2 . . TRBV7-9 CASSSGDWQRGYTF TGTGCCAGCAGCTCAGGGGATTGGCAGCGTGGCTACACCTTC
TRBJ1-2 TRBD1 once TRBV19 CASSIEDRGLYGYTF TGTGCCAGTAGTATCGAGGACAGGGGGCTCTATGGCTACACCTTC
TRBJ2-3 TRBD2 . TRBV11-3 CASSWTSGGRGTDTQYF TGTGCCAGCAGTTGGACTAGCGGGGGAAGGGGGACAGATACGCAGTATTTT
TRBJ2-2 . . TRBV27 CASQDTNTGELFF TGTGCCAGCCAAGACACGAACACCGGGGAGCTGTTTTTT
TRBJ2-2 . . TRBV2 CASSEGGGGELFF TGTGCCAGCAGTGAAGGAGGGGGTGGGGAGCTGTTTTTT
TRBJ2-7 . . TRBV10-3 CATATGTSYEQYF TGTGCCACCGCCACAGGGACCTCCTACGAGCAGTACTTC
TRBJ2-7 . . TRBV7-2 CASSLATGLSYEQYF TGTGCCAGCAGCTTAGCGACAGGCCTCTCCTACGAGCAGTACTTC
TRBJ2-5 . . TRBV2 CASRQETQYF TGTGCCAGCCGCCAAGAGACCCAGTACTTC
TRBJ2-1 TRBD2 . TRBV15 CATSRVQRGGHRNEQFF TGTGCCACCAGCAGAGTGCAGCGGGGGGGCCATCGTAATGAGCAGTTCTTC